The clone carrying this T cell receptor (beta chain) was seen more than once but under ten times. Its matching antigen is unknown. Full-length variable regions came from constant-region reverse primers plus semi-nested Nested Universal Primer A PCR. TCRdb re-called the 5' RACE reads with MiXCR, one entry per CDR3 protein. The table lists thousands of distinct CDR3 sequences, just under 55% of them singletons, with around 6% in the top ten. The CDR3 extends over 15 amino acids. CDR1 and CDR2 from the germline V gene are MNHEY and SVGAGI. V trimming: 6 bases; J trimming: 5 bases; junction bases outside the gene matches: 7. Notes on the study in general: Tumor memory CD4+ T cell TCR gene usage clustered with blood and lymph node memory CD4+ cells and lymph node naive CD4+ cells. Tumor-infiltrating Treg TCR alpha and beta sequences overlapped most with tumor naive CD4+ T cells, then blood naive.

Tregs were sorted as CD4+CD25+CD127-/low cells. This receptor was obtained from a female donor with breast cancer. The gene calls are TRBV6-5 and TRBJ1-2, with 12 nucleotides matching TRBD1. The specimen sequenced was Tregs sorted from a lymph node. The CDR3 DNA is TGTGCCAGCAGACCGGGACAGGGGGCGCGGTATGGCTACACCTTC. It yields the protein CASRPGQGARYGYTF.